This TCR beta chain is from a study of neurological immune-mediated disorders. As regards this clonotype: The junction shows a germline mismatch at one end, possibly a read error.

TCRdb reprocessed the 5' RACE reads via MiXCR and lists one record per CDR3 protein. The table has 65,000 to 80,000 distinct CDR3 sequences, about a sixth seen once. CDR1 and CDR2 (germline): SGHRS, YFSETQ. This CDR3 region has 14 residues. The sequence came from a middle-aged woman in good health. The sequenced sample consisted of PBMCs. The chain combines TRBV5-1 with TRBJ1-1, with TRBD1 identical over 8 bases. The CDR3 reads CAISGGQGNTEAFF. CDR3 nucleotides: TGCGCCATCAGCGGAGGACAGGGTAACACTGAAGCTTTCTTT.